The next 18 T cell receptor beta chains were all read from a single sample in a study of human T cells and chemical hapten exposure. Specified time point: patch test 2, 6 weeks after DPC sensitization. The treatment: therapeutic diphenylcyclopropenone sensitization with weekly scalp DPC. Each CDR3 protein gets one entry after TCRdb re-called the RACE reads with MiXCR. Here the sample spans approximately 69,000 distinct CDR3 sequences, 10% being singletons. This specimen consisted of whole blood, obtained in connection with sensitization to the hapten diphenylcyclopropenone (DPC). The receptors shown here come from a woman aged 50 to 60 with alopecia areata. Some clones in this sample may be carry-over from other donors' samples.

This clonotype was picked up many times. V and J are TRBV12-3 or TRBV12-4 and TRBJ1-3; D may be TRBD1 (5 bases). V lost 5 bases to trimming and J lost 2 bases, with 19 bases between them. This CDR3 has 17 residues. The DNA of the CDR3 is TGTGCCAGCAGTCCCGGGGCTCCTCTACCCGCTGGAAACACCATATATTTT. Protein sequence: CASSPGAPLPAGNTIYF.

V gene TRBV24-1 combines with J gene TRBJ2-1, with D tentatively TRBD2 (6 bases). The length of the CDR3 is 12 residues. Germline CDR1 is KGHDR and CDR2 is SFDVKD. The ends were cut back, 8 bases at V and 7 bases at J, with 11 bases in the middle. The CDR3 DNA is TGTGCCACCAAGGGCGCGGGGAATGAGCAGTTCTTC. Amino acid sequence: CATKGAGNEQFF.

This clonotype was recorded at least ten times. The chain links TRBV12-3 or TRBV12-4 to TRBJ1-1; D may be TRBD1 (5 bases). V was trimmed by 6 bases and J by 5 bases, leaving 16 bases between them. The CDR3 has 14 residues. CDR3: CASSRTLEGTEAFF. The CDR3 coding sequence is TGTGCCAGCAGCCGAACCTTGGAGGGGACTGAAGCTTTCTTT.

This clonotype was seen more than once but under ten times. The chain is built from TRBV7-2 and TRBJ1-6; D remains ambiguous. Per germline, CDR1 SGHTA and CDR2 FQGNSA. CDR3 length: 14 amino acids. The germline V and J ends were trimmed by 1 base and 7 bases, with 8 bases remaining between them. CDR3 in amino acids: CASSLGSRNSPLHF. CDR3 nucleotides: TGTGCCAGCAGCTTAGGATCACGAAATTCACCCCTCCACTTT.

This rearrangement joins TRBV11-2 to TRBJ2-1; 15 bases agree with TRBD2. The germline V gene encodes CDR1 SGHAT and CDR2 FQNNGV. The CDR3 is 15 residues long. V gave up 10 bases and J gave up 6 bases; unmatched junction bases: 7. CDR3 residues: CATGLAGGLSNEQFF. CDR3 sequence (DNA): TGTGCCACCGGACTAGCGGGAGGGTTGAGCAATGAGCAGTTCTTC. The full variable domain, rest sourced from reference TRBV11-2 and TRBJ2-1, is EAGVAQSPRYKIIEKRQSVAFWCNPISGHATLYWYQQILGQGPKLLIQFQNNGVVDDSQLPKDRFSAERLKGVDSTLKIQPAKLEDSAVYLCATGLAGGLSNEQFFGPGTRLTVL.

As concerns this clonotype: A much larger clone lies one base from this, so it may be a read error. The chain employs TRBV12-3 or TRBV12-4 and TRBJ2-2; D is unclear. This CDR3 spans 16 amino acids. V was cut by 6 bases and J by 0 bases, with 14 bases left in between. CDR3 DNA: TGTGCCAGCAGGTATTCCGGGTCAGCGAACACCGGGGAGCTGTTTTTT. The encoded protein is CASRYSGSANTGELFF.

This clonotype turned up a few times. The rearrangement uses TRBV11-2 and TRBJ2-7; 8 bases fit TRBD2. The V gene's germline CDR1 is SGHAT and CDR2 FQNNGV. The length of the CDR3 is 15 residues. V gave up 4 bases and J gave up 1 base; unmatched junction bases: 6. The CDR3 nucleotides read TGTGCCAGCAGCTCCTCTGAGCGGGGGTCCTACGAGCAGTACTTC. Amino acid sequence: CASSSSERGSYEQYF.

This clonotype was detected ten times or more. The chain has TRBV29-1 and TRBJ2-1; 8 bases are a match to TRBD2. Germline V gives CDR1 SQVTM, CDR2 ANQGSEA. The CDR3 sequence is 12 residues long. J gave up 6 bases and V 3 bases, and 1 base lay outside the gene matches. The CDR3 region has the DNA TGCAGCGTTGAGACTAGCGCCAATGAGCAGTTCTTC. Amino acid sequence: CSVETSANEQFF.

This clonotype was observed a few times. The chain recombines TRBV19 with TRBJ2-7; D remains unclear. Trimming stripped 3 bases from V and 5 bases from J, with 20 bases between. The length of the CDR3 is 16 residues. Germline lookup yields CDR1 LNHDA and CDR2 SQIVND (reference sequence). The CDR3 loop is CASSISHGRLTNEQYF. The CDR3 nucleotides are TGTGCCAGTAGTATTAGTCACGGGCGATTAACTAACGAGCAGTACTTC.

This clonotype was picked up many times. The V and J genes are TRBV11-2 and TRBJ1-1; tentative D call: TRBD1 (5 bases). Germline V gene sequence: CDR1 SGHAT, CDR2 FQNNGV. V lost 0 bases to trimming and J lost 1 base, with 9 bases between them. This CDR3 is built from 15 residues. DNA for the CDR3: TGTGCCAGCAGCTTAGATGGGGGTTGGAACACTGAAGCTTTCTTT. Its translation: CASSLDGGWNTEAFF.

This clonotype was seen a handful of times. The chain joins TRBV18 to TRBJ2-7, with 12 bases identical to TRBD2. J was trimmed by 4 bases and V by 0 bases; bases with no gene match: 1. CDR1 KGHSH and CDR2 LQKENI come from the germline V gene. This CDR3 is built from 15 residues. CDR3 amino acids: CASSPPGLAGYEQYF. For the CDR3, the DNA is TGTGCCAGCTCACCACCGGGACTAGCGGGTTACGAGCAGTACTTC.

The table lists this clonotype with many counts. The chain employs TRBV6-2 or TRBV6-3 and TRBJ1-3; 7 positions agree with TRBD1. V shed 8 bases, J shed 0 bases, and the junction held 7 bases outside the gene matches. Germline V gene sequence: CDR1 MNHEY, CDR2 SVGEGT. This CDR3 is 15 amino acids long. This chain's CDR3 is CASGQEITSGNTIYF. In DNA, the CDR3 is TGTGCCAGCGGACAGGAAATTACCTCTGGAAACACCATATATTTT.

There are many counts of this clonotype. V is TRBV11-2 and J is TRBJ2-1, with 8 bases matching TRBD2. CDR3 length: 14 residues. In germline, CDR1 is SGHAT, CDR2 FQNNGV. Trimming removed 4 bases from V and 9 bases from J; junction bases left unmatched: 8. In nucleotides, the CDR3 is TGTGCCAGCAGCTCTATCAAGCGGGAGAGTGAGCAGTTCTTC. Translation gives CASSSIKRESEQFF.

Comment on this clonotype: Possible read error: a much larger clone is one base away. The V call is TRBV7-9, the J call TRBJ2-5; possibly TRBD2 for D (6 bases). The CDR3 is 14 amino acids. CDR1 is SEHNR and CDR2 is FQNEAQ in the germline V gene (reference sequence). V lost 1 base and J lost 2, with 8 bases in between. The CDR3 spells CASSLVGLQETQYF. CDR3 sequence (DNA): TGTGCCAGCAGCTTAGTGGGACTGCAAGAGACCCAGTACTTC.

V and J are TRBV29-1 and TRBJ2-5, with D unresolved. There are 11 residues in the CDR3. Germline V lookup: CDR1 SQVTM, CDR2 ANQGSEA. V was pared by 4 bases and J by 2 bases, with 5 bases between. In DNA form, the CDR3 reads TGCAGCGTTGCCGAACAAGAGACCCAGTACTTC. It translates to CSVAEQETQYF.

This clonotype has ten or more counts. This chain joins TRBV6-2 or TRBV6-3 and TRBJ2-2; 12 bases agree with TRBD2. Per the germline V gene, CDR1 is MNHEY and CDR2 is SVGEGT. The CDR3 consists of 18 residues. J was trimmed by 0 bases and V by 1 base; bases with no gene match: 3. CDR3 sequence reads: CASSYLGTSGSNTGELFF. Here the CDR3 DNA reads TGTGCCAGCAGTTACTTAGGGACTAGCGGGTCGAACACCGGGGAGCTGTTTTTT.

This clonotype has only a few counts. The V call is TRBV7-8, the J call TRBJ1-2; 7 positions match TRBD1. Looked up from germline, CDR1 is SGHVS and CDR2 is FQNEAQ. V shed 5 bases, J shed 6 bases, and the junction held 15 bases outside the gene matches. CDR3 length: 16 residues. The CDR3 nucleotides read TGTGCCAGCAGCCCGAACCGGGTGACAGGGATTCATGGCTACACCTTC. It is translated as CASSPNRVTGIHGYTF.

This clonotype came up many times. The rearrangement uses TRBV10-3 and TRBJ2-3; D is uncertain. CDR1 is ENHRY and CDR2 is SYGVKD in the germline V gene. The CDR3 contains 13 residues. Trimming removed 0 bases from V and 2 bases from J, with 3 bases in between. The CDR3 nucleotides read TGTGCCATCAGTGAGTCAGCCACAGATACGCAGTATTTT. Translated: CAISESATDTQYF.